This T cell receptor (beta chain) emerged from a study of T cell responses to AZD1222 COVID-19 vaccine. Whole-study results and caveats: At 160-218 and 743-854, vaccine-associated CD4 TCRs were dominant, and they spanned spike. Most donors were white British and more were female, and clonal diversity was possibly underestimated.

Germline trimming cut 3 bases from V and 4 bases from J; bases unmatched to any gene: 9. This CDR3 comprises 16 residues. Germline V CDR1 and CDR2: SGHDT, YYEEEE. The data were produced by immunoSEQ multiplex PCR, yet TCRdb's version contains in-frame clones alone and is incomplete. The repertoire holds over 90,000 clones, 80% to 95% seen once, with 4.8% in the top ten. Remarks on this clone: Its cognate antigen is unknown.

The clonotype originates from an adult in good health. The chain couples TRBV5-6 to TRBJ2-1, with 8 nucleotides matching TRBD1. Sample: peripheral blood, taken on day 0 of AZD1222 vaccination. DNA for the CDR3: TGTGCCAGCAGCTCGGGGACAGGAGACGATTACAATGAGCAGTTCTTC. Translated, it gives CASSSGTGDDYNEQFF.